This note documents a single T cell receptor beta chain sequence. Its specific antigen is unknown. The input lacks base qualities; no much larger clone sits a single base away. This sample is part of a study of OX40 agonist ivuxolimab in advanced cancers. Some background on the complete study: Ivuxolimab, which targeted the costimulatory receptor OX40 (CD134), was an agonistic, fully human IgG2 monoclonal antibody. Intravenous ivuxolimab was administered to patients every 2 weeks at six dose levels: 0.01, 0.1, 0.3, 1.5, 3 and 10 mg/kg. Among the approximately 54 dose-escalation patients, 19 had hepatocellular carcinoma, 15 melanoma, 9 renal cell carcinoma and 9 head and neck cancer. In the dose-escalation cohort, approximately 83% of patients were male, and the mean age was 60 years with a range of roughly 23 to 79. Prior anti-PD-1, anti-PD-L1 or anti-CTLA-4 therapy was permitted, and checkpoint inhibitors had been received by 30% to 40% of dose-escalation patients. Partial responses were achieved by three dose-escalation patients, of whom one had hepatocellular carcinoma and two had cutaneous melanoma. The purpose of peripheral TCRbeta sequencing was to test whether ivuxolimab changed TCR sequence diversity and led to clonal T-cell expansion. The paper describes the monotherapy dose-escalation part (N of about 54 patients) of the phase I trial of ivuxolimab.

On the study overall, not on this receptor specifically: After ivuxolimab, expanded clones were on average more numerous among CD8+ T cells than among CD4+ T cells. Low levels of normalized T-cell clonal expansion were also seen in some nonresponding patients. The antigen specificity of the peripheral T cells that underwent clonal expansion was not determined. In partial responders in the 0.1-3.0 mg/kg groups, normalized peripheral clonal expansion was found to be among the lowest, especially among CD8+ T cells. At doses of 0.1 to 3.0 mg/kg, clonal expansion of both CD4+ and CD8+ T cells in blood was seen between baseline and week 6.

Patients with a history of autoimmune disease or receiving systemic immunosuppression were excluded from the trial. Peripheral blood for TCR sequencing was collected from all dose cohorts at baseline, on cycle 4 day 1, and on cycle 7 day 1. Samples were obtained from an open-label, multicenter, first-in-human phase I dose-escalation trial of ivuxolimab. Adults with locally advanced or metastatic head and neck squamous cell, hepatocellular, melanoma or renal cell carcinoma were enrolled in the trial. Before TCR sequencing, CD4+ T cells and CD8+ T cells were sorted from peripheral blood as separate populations. For sequencing of the TCRbeta CDR3 region, genomic DNA was extracted from the sorted cells. TCRbeta CDR3 regions were sequenced using the immunoSEQ Assay. TCRdb re-hosts the immuneACCESS table, in-frame sequences only. Its copies lack some clones; in the studies checked, an unresolved V gene accounts for under half of them, and the cause for the rest is not known. The sample yields some 75,000 clones; 88% were counted once. 0.72% of the sample is taken by the ten largest.

The clonotype comes from an adult with an advanced solid tumor such as melanoma, head and neck, liver or kidney cancer. The sequencing used CD4+ or CD8+ T cells sorted from blood, collected in a trial of the OX40 agonist ivuxolimab.

The nucleotide sequence reads TGTGCCAGCTCACCCGGCGTAATCAATGAAAAACTGTTTTTT. This encodes CASSPGVINEKLFF. Recombination joined TRBV18 with TRBJ1-4; no D gene can be assigned with confidence. V and J are truncated by 3 bases and 5 bases respectively, leaving an intervening sequence of 10 bases. Including the terminal cysteine and phenylalanine, the CDR3 comprises 14 residues. Only the CDR3 part of the read is kept: 42 bases, read in frame from the first base. CDR1 KGHSH and CDR2 LQKENI were looked up in the germline V gene.